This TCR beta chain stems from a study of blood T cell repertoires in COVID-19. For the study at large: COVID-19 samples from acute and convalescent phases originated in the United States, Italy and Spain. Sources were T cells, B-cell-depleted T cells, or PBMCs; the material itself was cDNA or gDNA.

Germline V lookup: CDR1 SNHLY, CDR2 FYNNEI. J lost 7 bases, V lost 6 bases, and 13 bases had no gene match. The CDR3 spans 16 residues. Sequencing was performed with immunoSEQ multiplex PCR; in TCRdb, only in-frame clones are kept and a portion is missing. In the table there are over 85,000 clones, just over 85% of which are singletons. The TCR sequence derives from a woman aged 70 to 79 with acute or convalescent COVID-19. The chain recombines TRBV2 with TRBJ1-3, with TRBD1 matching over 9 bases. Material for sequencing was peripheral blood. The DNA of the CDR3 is TGTGCCAGCAGCCAAACTGGAGACAGGGGGGCGAACACCATATATTTT. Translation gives CASSQTGDRGANTIYF.